The T cell receptor beta chain described here comes from a study of T cell repertoires in cytomegalovirus infection. Germline assignment: CDR1 MNHEY and CDR2 SMNVEV (reference sequence). Trimming at V came to 5 bases and at J to 4 bases, leaving 6 bases not matched to a gene. This CDR3 spans 14 amino acids. As for this clonotype: Antigen: not known.

TCRdb re-called the reads through MiXCR, storing one row per CDR3 protein. The table lists hundreds of thousands of distinct CDR3 sequences, approximately 32% of them singletons. The chain joins TRBV27 to TRBJ1-2; TRBD1 agrees at 8 bases. This specimen was cultured PBMCs, taken from culture after CMV antigen stimulation. The source is a human donor in good health (CMV status not recorded). Some clones in this sample may be carry-over from other donors' samples. DNA for the CDR3: TGTGCCAGCAGTGCCAGGGGGCTTGGCTATGGCTACACCTTC. It is translated as CASSARGLGYGYTF.